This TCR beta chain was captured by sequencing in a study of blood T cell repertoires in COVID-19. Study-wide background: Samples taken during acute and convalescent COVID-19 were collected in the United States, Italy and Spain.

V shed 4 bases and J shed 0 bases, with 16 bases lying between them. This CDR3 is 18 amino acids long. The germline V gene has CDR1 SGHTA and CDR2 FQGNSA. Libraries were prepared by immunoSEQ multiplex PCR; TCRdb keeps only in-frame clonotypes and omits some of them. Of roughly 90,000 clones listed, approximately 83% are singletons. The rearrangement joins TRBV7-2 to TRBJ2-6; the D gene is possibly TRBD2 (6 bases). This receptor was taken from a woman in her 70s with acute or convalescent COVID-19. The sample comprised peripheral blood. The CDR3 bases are TGTGCCAGCAGCTATGAGGGGAGGATCCTCTCTGGGGCCAACGTCCTGACTTTC. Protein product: CASSYEGRILSGANVLTF.